The 14 T cell receptor beta chains in this list originate from one sample, sequenced in a study of identical twins. TCRdb reprocessed the 5' RACE reads with MiXCR, giving one entry per CDR3 protein. The table lists around 1.7 million distinct CDR3 sequences, more than 30% of them singletons. What was sequenced was cord blood. These receptors originate from a newborn girl in good health.

This clonotype was counted between two and nine times. The chain uses TRBV20-1 and TRBJ2-7; D is undetermined. The germline V and J ends were trimmed by 1 base and 2 bases, with 9 bases remaining between them. The germline V gene has CDR1 DFQATT and CDR2 SNEGSKA (reference sequence). The CDR3 spans 13 residues. The CDR3 sequence: CSARGDNTYEQYF. The DNA of the CDR3 is TGCAGTGCTAGAGGAGATAACACCTACGAGCAGTACTTC.

The table lists this clonotype with a few counts. The rearrangement links TRBV20-1 to TRBJ1-1, with D perhaps TRBD1 (6 bases). Between the trimmed V and J ends, which lost 3 bases and 1 base, there was a span of 15 bases. CDR1 DFQATT and CDR2 SNEGSKA come from the germline V gene (reference sequence). CDR3 length: 15 amino acids. The CDR3: CSASVSDRGNTEAFF. The DNA for the CDR3 is TGCAGTGCTAGTGTTTCGGACAGAGGGAACACTGAAGCTTTCTTT.

The gene calls are TRBV24-1 and TRBJ2-5; 7 bases match TRBD1. The J call could be wrong; TRBJ2-7 is a better fit for the DNA end. Germline-derived CDR1 and CDR2 are KGHDR and SFDVKD. There are 12 residues in the CDR3. The chain's CDR3 is CATSERQGEQYF. Here the CDR3 DNA reads TGTGCCACCAGTGAAAGACAGGGCGAGCAGTACTTC.

The chain links TRBV10-3 to TRBJ1-1; D is unclear. Germline V gives CDR1 ENHRY, CDR2 SYGVKD. The CDR3 length is 12 residues. V dropped 7 bases and J dropped 1 base, with 7 bases sitting between them. The CDR3 bases are TGTGCCATCAAGGGAGGGAACACTGAAGCTTTCTTT. This sequence encodes CAIKGGNTEAFF.

This chain links TRBV11-2 with TRBJ1-2; maybe TRBD1 (6 bases). The V end was cut by 4 bases, the J end by 7 bases, with 10 bases between. The CDR3 contains 12 residues. Germline CDR1 and CDR2: SGHAT and FQNNGV. CDR3 DNA: TGTGCCAGCAGCTCCCAGGGGACTGGCTACACCTTC. As protein: CASSSQGTGYTF.

This clonotype was picked up a small number of times. The rearrangement links TRBV5-1 to TRBJ2-1; 9 bases are shared with TRBD2. The CDR3 covers 16 residues. V shed 0 bases and J 3 bases; nucleotides not matched to a gene: 4. Germline assignment: CDR1 SGHRS and CDR2 YFSETQ. DNA for the CDR3: TGCGCCAGCAGCTTGGGACTAGCGGCTTACTACAATGAGCAGTTCTTC. It translates to CASSLGLAAYYNEQFF.

This clonotype came up a few times. V usage is TRBV13 and J usage is TRBJ2-7; TRBD2 aligns across 10 bases. The CDR3 contains 15 residues. CDR1 and CDR2 (germline): PRHDT, FYEKMQ (reference sequence). V gave up 2 bases and J gave up 7 bases; unmatched junction bases: 8. The CDR3: CASSLIGLADNEQYF. DNA for the CDR3: TGTGCCAGCAGCTTAATAGGACTAGCGGACAATGAGCAGTACTTC. Full variable domain (rest looked up from reference TRBV13 and TRBJ2-7): AAGVIQSPRHLIKEKRETATLKCYPIPRHDTVYWYQQGPGQDPQFLISFYEKMQSDKGSIPDRFSAQQFSDYHSELNMSSLELGDSALYFCASSLIGLADNEQYFGPGTRLTVT.

This clonotype was seen more than once but under ten times. The V gene is TRBV3-1, the J gene TRBJ2-3, with D possibly being TRBD1 (7 bases). V lost 2 bases to trimming and J lost 0 bases, with 12 bases between them. This CDR3 has 16 amino acids. Germline values: CDR1 LGHDT, CDR2 YNNKEL (reference sequence). CDR3: CASSQRRDSSTDTQYF. The CDR3 DNA reads as TGTGCCAGCAGCCAACGGAGGGACAGCAGCACAGATACGCAGTATTTT.

The table lists this clonotype with a few counts. V usage is TRBV27 and J usage is TRBJ2-7; 7 nucleotides agree with TRBD1. V was pared by 4 bases and J by 6 bases, with 12 bases of the junction left unmatched. CDR1 is MNHEY, CDR2 SMNVEV, per germline (reference sequence). This CDR3 has 15 amino acids. In nucleotides, the CDR3 is TGTGCCAGCAGTTCACGACCACAGGGGCCCACCGAGCAGTACTTC. Its protein product is CASSSRPQGPTEQYF.

The chain employs TRBV5-6 and TRBJ2-7; maybe TRBD2 (7 bases). The ends were cut back, 4 bases at V and 3 bases at J, with 14 bases in the middle. Germline CDR1 SGHDT, CDR2 YYEEEE. This CDR3 region has 14 residues. CDR3 loop: CASSPRGADYEQYF. Written as DNA, the CDR3 is TGTGCCAGCAGCCCCCGGGGGGCCGACTACGAGCAGTACTTC.

The chain couples TRBV25-1 to TRBJ1-2, with D unclear. CDR1 MGHDK and CDR2 SYGVNS come from the germline V gene. The CDR3 sequence is 14 residues long. V was shortened by 1 base and J by 9 bases, with 15 bases between the two germline ends. The chain's CDR3 is CASSEFGPGRSYTF. The CDR3 DNA follows: TGTGCCAGCAGTGAATTCGGTCCAGGAAGGAGCTACACCTTC.

About this clonotype: A read error is possible here, since a much larger clone lies one base away. This chain links TRBV7-2 with TRBJ2-3; tentatively, D is TRBD1 (6 bases). The assigned J gene may be wrong: the sequence end matches TRBJ1-5 better. Germline CDR1 and CDR2: SGHTA and FQGNSA. The CDR3 length is 16 residues. The CDR3 reads CASSLGGLVHTDTQHF. The CDR3 DNA follows: TGTGCCAGCAGCTTAGGGGGGCTAGTACACACAGATACGCAGCATTTT.

In this sample, this clonotype turned up a few times. One junction end does not reproduce the germline sequence, and a read error may be involved. This chain uses TRBV4-1 with TRBJ2-7, with TRBD2 matching over 12 bases. CDR3 length equals 13 residues. Looked up from germline, CDR1 is MGHRA and CDR2 is YSYEKL. CDR3 DNA: TGTGCCAGCAGGGGACTAGCGGGCAATGAGCAGTACTTC. Translated: CASRGLAGNEQYF.

This clonotype was observed a handful of times. The chain employs TRBV9 and TRBJ2-1; D not certain. Per the germline V gene, CDR1 is SGDLS and CDR2 is YYNGEE. The CDR3 runs 14 residues. V was cut by 0 bases and J by 6 bases, with 10 bases left in between. The DNA for the CDR3 is TGTGCCAGCAGCGTAGATCCAAATCGCAATGAGCAGTTCTTC. Translated, it gives CASSVDPNRNEQFF.